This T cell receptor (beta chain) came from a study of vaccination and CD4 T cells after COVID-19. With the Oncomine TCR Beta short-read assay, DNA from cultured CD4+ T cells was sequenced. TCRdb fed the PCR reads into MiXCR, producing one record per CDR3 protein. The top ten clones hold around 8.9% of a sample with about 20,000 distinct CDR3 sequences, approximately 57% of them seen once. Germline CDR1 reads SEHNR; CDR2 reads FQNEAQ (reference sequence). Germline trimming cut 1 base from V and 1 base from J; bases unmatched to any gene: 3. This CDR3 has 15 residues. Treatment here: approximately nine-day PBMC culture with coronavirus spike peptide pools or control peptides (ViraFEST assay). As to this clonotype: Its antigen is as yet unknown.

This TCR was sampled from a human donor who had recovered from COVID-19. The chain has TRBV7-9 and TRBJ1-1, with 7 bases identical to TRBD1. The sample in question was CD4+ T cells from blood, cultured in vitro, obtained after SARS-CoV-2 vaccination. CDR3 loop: CASSLDRQGNTEAFF. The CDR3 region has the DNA TGTGCCAGCAGCTTAGACCGACAGGGGAACACTGAAGCTTTCTTT.